The T cell receptor (beta chain) described here comes from a study of blood T cells in healthy people across ages. CDR1 and CDR2 from the germline V gene are MDHEN and SYDVKM. The CDR3 extends over 14 amino acids. A second PCR of about 6 to 12 cycles used a sample-barcoded 5' primer and a J-beta primer mix. A template-switch adaptor with 12 random nucleotides tagged each cDNA molecule. Individual samples furnished no less than 3 million CDR3-containing paired-end reads apiece. Each CDR3 protein is one row after TCRdb ran MiXCR on the 5' RACE reads. Here the sample spans 760,000 or so distinct CDR3 sequences, around 25% being singletons. The sample also formed part of further work on T cells of mothers and their children.

Sample: blood. The receptor was isolated from a boy younger than 18 in good health. The chain joins TRBV28 to TRBJ2-1, with 7 bases identical to TRBD1. The J call could be wrong; TRBJ2-7 is a better fit for the DNA end. CDR3 residues: CASTEAGGPYEQYF. The CDR3 coding sequence is TGTGCCAGCACCGAGGCAGGGGGACCCTACGAGCAGTACTTC.